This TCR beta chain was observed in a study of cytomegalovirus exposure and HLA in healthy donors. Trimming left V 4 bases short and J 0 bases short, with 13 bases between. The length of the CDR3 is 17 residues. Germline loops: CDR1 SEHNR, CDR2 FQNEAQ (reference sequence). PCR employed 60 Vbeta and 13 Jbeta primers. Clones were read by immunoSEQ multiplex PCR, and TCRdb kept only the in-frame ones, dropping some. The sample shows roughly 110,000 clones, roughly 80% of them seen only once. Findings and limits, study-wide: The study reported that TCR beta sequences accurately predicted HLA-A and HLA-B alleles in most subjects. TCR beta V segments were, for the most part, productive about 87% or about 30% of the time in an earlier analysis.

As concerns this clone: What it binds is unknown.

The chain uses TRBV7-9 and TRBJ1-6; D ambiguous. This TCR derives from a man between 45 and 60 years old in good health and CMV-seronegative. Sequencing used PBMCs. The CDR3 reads CASSSLGLGSYNSPLHF. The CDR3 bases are TGTGCCAGCAGCTCCCTGGGCCTGGGCTCCTATAATTCACCCCTCCACTTT.